The 21 T cell receptor beta chains given below trace back to one sample, sequenced in a study of T-cell memory formation after mild COVID-19. TCRdb fed the 5' RACE reads into MiXCR, producing one record per CDR3 protein. The sample has 300,000 or so distinct CDR3 sequences; around 15% are singletons. The sequenced material came from PBMCs or a T cell subset sorted from them (not recorded which). These TCRs come from a man aged 18 to 30 who had mild COVID-19 (a few samples of this study predate the infection). Cell type and time point are not known.

The rearrangement links TRBV6-6 to TRBJ2-7, with D uncertain. Germline values: CDR1 MNHNY, CDR2 SVGAGI (reference sequence). The CDR3 is 15 residues long. Trimming removed 4 bases at V and 0 bases at J, with 13 bases between. The CDR3 reads CASSWSVSGSYEQYF. CDR3 coding DNA: TGTGCCAGCAGTTGGTCGGTGAGTGGCTCCTACGAGCAGTACTTC.

This clonotype was seen only a few times. The V and J genes are TRBV29-1 and TRBJ2-2, with D possibly matching TRBD2 (5 bases). The germline V gene encodes CDR1 SQVTM and CDR2 ANQGSEA. This CDR3 is built from 13 residues. The V and J ends lost 7 bases and 9 bases respectively, with 18 bases between them. The CDR3 DNA reads as TGCAGCGCTCGCCATATTAACGGGAGGGAGCTGTTTTTT. Translation gives CSARHINGRELFF.

The chain joins TRBV7-2 to TRBJ1-1; D may be TRBD1 (6 bases). The V gene's germline CDR1 is SGHTA and CDR2 FQGNSA. This CDR3 region has 12 residues. V shed 3 bases and J shed 10 bases, with 12 bases lying between them. The CDR3 sequence: CASSLGAWGAFF. The CDR3, as DNA: TGTGCCAGCAGCTTGGGGGCTTGGGGAGCTTTCTTT.

This clonotype was seen ten or more times. The chain combines TRBV7-9 with TRBJ2-2; TRBD2 aligns across 8 bases. V was clipped by 8 bases and J by 2 bases; unmatched bases: 10. Germline CDR1 and CDR2: SEHNR and FQNEAQ (reference sequence). The CDR3 sequence is 16 residues long. CDR3 region: CASPQGLALNTGELFF. The CDR3 region has the DNA TGTGCCAGCCCTCAAGGACTAGCCCTTAACACCGGGGAGCTGTTTTTT.

This clonotype showed up just a few times. The V call is TRBV7-8, the J call TRBJ2-3; D could derive from TRBD1 or TRBD2 (5 bases each). Germline V gives CDR1 SGHVS, CDR2 FQNEAQ. Trimming removed 8 bases at V and 4 bases at J, with 16 bases between. The CDR3 covers 14 residues. The CDR3 coding sequence is TGTGCCAGCTTGAGAGGGGTGAATGCAGATACGCAGTATTTT. This translates into CASLRGVNADTQYF.

This rearrangement joins TRBV10-3 to TRBJ1-1; no clear D gene. V was clipped by 4 bases and J by 1 base, with 10 bases between them. This CDR3 has 14 amino acids. Germline V gene data show CDR1 as ENHRY and CDR2 as SYGVKD. CDR3 amino acids: CAISGTSSNTEAFF. The CDR3 nucleotides are TGTGCCATCAGTGGAACTTCGTCGAACACTGAAGCTTTCTTT.

This clonotype was observed a few times. V usage is TRBV4-1 and J usage is TRBJ1-2; 12 bases are a match to TRBD1. Per the germline V gene, CDR1 is MGHRA and CDR2 is YSYEKL. The V and J ends lost 0 bases and 4 bases, in that order; junction bases with no gene match: 3. The CDR3 is made up of 16 amino acids. The CDR3 spells CASSQDPGQGAYGYTF. The CDR3 nucleotides read TGCGCCAGCAGCCAAGATCCGGGACAGGGGGCCTATGGCTACACCTTC.

The chain employs TRBV19 and TRBJ2-3; D uncertain. CDR1 is LNHDA, CDR2 SQIVND, per germline (reference sequence). The V and J ends lost 7 bases and 5 bases respectively, with 7 bases between them. The CDR3 extends over 11 amino acids. In DNA form, the CDR3 reads TGTGCCAGTACCCTAGGAGATACGCAGTATTTT. It yields the protein CASTLGDTQYF.

The rearrangement uses TRBV18 and TRBJ1-5, with D perhaps TRBD1 (5 bases). CDR3 length equals 14 residues. Trimming shortened V by 4 bases and J by 5 bases, and 12 bases separated the two germline ends. Germline CDR1 reads KGHSH; CDR2 reads LQKENI. CDR3 sequence: CASSQRQGYQPQHF. The CDR3 DNA reads TGTGCCAGCTCACAACGCCAGGGATATCAGCCCCAGCATTTT.

This clonotype appeared a few times. The chain is built from TRBV4-1 and TRBJ1-2; D is possibly TRBD1 (5 bases). V lost 5 bases, J lost 5 bases, and 15 bases lay in between. From germline, CDR1 is MGHRA and CDR2 YSYEKL. This CDR3 has 14 residues. The chain's CDR3 is CASSSILTAYGYTF. CDR3 bases: TGCGCCAGCAGCAGCATCTTGACAGCATATGGCTACACCTTC.

In its sample, this clonotype was seen a few times. The rearrangement uses TRBV3-1 and TRBJ2-3; D may be TRBD1 or TRBD2 (5 bases each). There are 15 residues in the CDR3. Germline CDR1 is LGHDT and CDR2 is YNNKEL (reference sequence). Trimming shortened V by 1 base and J by 4 bases, and 12 bases separated the two germline ends. The CDR3 loop reads CASSQVGARADTQYF. The CDR3 DNA reads TGTGCCAGCAGCCAAGTCGGGGCAAGAGCAGATACGCAGTATTTT.

The chain's CDR3 is CATSGLAGGRDTQYF. The CDR3 DNA sequence: TGTGCCACCAGCGGACTAGCGGGGGGCCGGGATACGCAGTATTTT. This chain links TRBV15 with TRBJ2-3; the match to TRBD2 covers 14 bases. This CDR3 is built from 15 residues. The germline V gene encodes CDR1 LNHNV and CDR2 YYDKDF (reference sequence). With 5 bases clipped from V and 6 bases from J, the junction kept 4 bases outside the gene matches.

This sequence joins TRBV7-2 and TRBJ1-4, with 7 bases aligning to TRBD1. This CDR3 spans 15 amino acids. Trimming cost V 0 bases and J 8 bases; bases outside gene matches: 6. In germline, CDR1 is SGHTA, CDR2 FQGNSA. The CDR3 coding sequence is TGTGCCAGCAGCTTAGCGGGCCAGGGGGTAGAAAAACTGTTTTTT. Its translation is CASSLAGQGVEKLFF.

The chain joins TRBV6-2 or TRBV6-3 to TRBJ1-1; a possible D gene is TRBD1 (6 bases). Germline-derived CDR1 and CDR2 are MNHEY and SVGEGT. The CDR3 contains 12 residues. V lost 2 bases, J lost 10 bases, and 11 bases lay in between. The CDR3 coding sequence is TGTGCCAGCAGTTACAATGACAGGAGAGCTTTCTTT. Translating gives CASSYNDRRAFF.

The CDR3: CASSKGNIQYF. DNA of the CDR3: TGTGCCAGCAGTAAGGGGAACATTCAGTACTTC. The chain uses TRBV27 and TRBJ2-4, with D perhaps matching TRBD1 (5 bases). V shed 5 bases and J shed 7 bases, with 6 bases lying between them. Germline V gene lookup returns CDR1 MNHEY and CDR2 SMNVEV (reference sequence). This CDR3 spans 11 amino acids.

A note on this clonotype: At one end, the junction sequence differs from germline, possibly due to a read error. The chain employs TRBV18 and TRBJ2-7; possibly TRBD1 for D (7 bases). Germline V gene sequence: CDR1 KGHSH, CDR2 LQKENI. The CDR3 covers 14 residues. The CDR3, as DNA: TGTTCCAGCTCGGGGGACGGGACAGTCTACGAGCAGTACTTC. Translation gives CSSSGDGTVYEQYF.

This clonotype showed up many times. This chain links TRBV7-8 with TRBJ2-7, with D possibly matching TRBD1 (5 bases). This CDR3 region has 13 residues. Per germline, CDR1 SGHVS and CDR2 FQNEAQ. The V and J ends lost 2 bases and 3 bases respectively, with 8 bases between them. CDR3 in amino acids: CASSLSTDYEQYF. CDR3 in DNA: TGTGCCAGCAGCTTATCGACAGACTACGAGCAGTACTTC.

This clonotype was seen a handful of times. CDR3 in DNA: TGTGCCAGCAGCCCTCGAGGCCCGATGGGGACTGAAGCTTTCTTT. Residues: CASSPRGPMGTEAFF. The chain employs TRBV7-2 and TRBJ1-1, with unresolved D. Between the trimmed V and J ends, which lost 5 bases and 5 bases, there was a span of 18 bases. CDR3 length equals 15 residues. CDR1 is SGHTA, CDR2 FQGNSA, per germline.

This clonotype has only a few counts. The gene calls are TRBV27 and TRBJ1-6; D uncertain. The CDR3 is made up of 16 amino acids. From germline, CDR1 is MNHEY and CDR2 SMNVEV (reference sequence). V was cut by 1 base and J by 1 base, with 8 bases left in between. Here the CDR3 reads CASSLFPSSYNSPLHF. The CDR3 DNA reads as TGTGCCAGCAGTTTATTCCCGAGTTCCTATAATTCACCCCTCCACTTT.

This clonotype showed up just a few times. V usage is TRBV12-3 or TRBV12-4 and J usage is TRBJ2-3; D is possibly TRBD1 (6 bases). Trimming took off 4 bases at V and 5 bases at J, with 13 bases between the two ends. The CDR3 length is 14 residues. The chain's CDR3 is CASSYFQGKDTQYF. DNA of the CDR3: TGTGCCAGCAGTTACTTTCAGGGGAAAGATACGCAGTATTTT.

This clonotype appeared a few times. This sequence joins TRBV4-2 and TRBJ2-7; the match to TRBD1 covers 8 bases. The CDR3 runs 17 residues. V was pared by 1 base and J by 6 bases, with 14 bases of the junction left unmatched. Germline lookup yields CDR1 LGHNA and CDR2 YNFKEQ. The chain's CDR3 is CASSQVLQPGGYREQYF. The CDR3 DNA reads as TGTGCCAGCAGCCAAGTTCTACAGCCAGGGGGCTACCGCGAGCAGTACTTC.